This entry concerns a single T cell receptor beta chain. The data are from a study of tumor-infiltrating lymphocytes in primary liver carcinoma. Starting from about 0.5 ug of total RNA, TCR beta cDNA was produced with a primer in the constant region. Libraries for TCR beta were built through three nested multiplex PCR rounds, which together made up a slightly modified ARM-PCR procedure. TRBV1-TRBV30 forward primers paired with a C-beta reverse primer drove the first two PCR rounds, about 10 cycles each. TCRdb reanalysed the multiplex PCR reads using MiXCR and keeps one entry per CDR3 protein. The sample consists of about 120,000 distinct CDR3 sequences, approximately 68% of them appearing once. V shed 7 bases and J shed 6 bases, with 21 bases lying between them. Germline V gene data show CDR1 as LGHNT and CDR2 as FRNRAP. CDR3 size: 15 residues. From unsorted bulk tissue weighing roughly 17-31 mg, DNA and RNA were co-extracted.

The chain has TRBV12-5 and TRBJ1-1, with D hard to call. The clonotype was recovered from a woman aged 60 to 75 with primary liver carcinoma and hepatitis B virus infection. The sequenced material came from tumor-adjacent normal liver tissue. This chain's CDR3 is CASALQPNMDAEAFF. The DNA for the CDR3 is TGTGCTAGTGCTTTACAGCCTAACATGGACGCTGAAGCTTTCTTT.